This is a list of T cell receptor beta chains from one sample in a study of Graves' ophthalmopathy and Graves' hyperthyroidism. Each CDR3 protein is one row after TCRdb ran MiXCR on the multiplex PCR reads. The sample lists 650,000 to 900,000 distinct CDR3 sequences, approximately 40% occurring once. Sequencing was carried out using peripheral blood. The receptors originated from an adult man with Graves' ophthalmopathy. Each CDR3 is given with its conserved first and last residue. The D gene is left open where the match is weak. For some rows the clone size is stated as once, few or many, or as a class when expanded; others skip it.

J: TRBJ2-5
length: 15
size: many
D: TRBD1
V: TRBV10-2
CDR3: CASSGMQGARETQYF
DNA: TGCGCCAGCAGTGGTATGCAGGGGGCTCGGGAGACCCAGTACTTC

J: TRBJ2-7
length: 13
size: few
D: .
V: TRBV5-6
CDR3: CASSSQPPYEQYF
DNA: TGTGCCAGCAGCTCACAACCCCCCTACGAGCAGTACTTC

J: TRBJ1-1
length: 13
size: many
D: .
V: TRBV10-3
CDR3: CAISERRNTEAFF
DNA: TGTGCCATCAGTGAGAGGAGAAACACTGAAGCTTTCTTT

J: TRBJ1-1
length: 11
size: many
D: .
V: TRBV19
CDR3: CASKRRGEAFF
DNA: TGTGCCAGTAAGCGGAGGGGTGAAGCTTTCTTT

J: TRBJ2-5
length: 15
size: .
D: TRBD1
V: TRBV9
CDR3: CASSAPDRGRETQYF
DNA: TGTGCCAGCAGCGCCCCCGACAGGGGGCGAGAGACCCAGTACTTC

J: TRBJ2-5
length: 13
size: many
D: .
V: TRBV7-2
CDR3: CASSKGPLETQYF
DNA: TGTGCCAGCAGCAAGGGACCCTTGGAGACCCAGTACTTC

J: TRBJ2-3
length: 16
size: many
D: TRBD1
V: TRBV29-1
CDR3: CSVDGADRGSADTQYF
DNA: TGCAGCGTCGACGGGGCGGACAGGGGGTCCGCAGATACGCAGTATTTT

J: TRBJ2-1
length: 14
size: .
D: TRBD1
V: TRBV19
CDR3: CASSPGQGDNEQFF
DNA: TGTGCCAGTAGTCCGGGACAGGGGGACAATGAGCAGTTCTTC

J: TRBJ2-7
length: 16
size: .
D: TRBD1
V: TRBV7-2
CDR3: CASSLPPGQGPHEQYF
DNA: TGTGCCAGCAGCTTGCCCCCGGGACAGGGGCCCCACGAGCAGTACTTC

J: TRBJ2-2
length: 13
size: .
D: TRBD1
V: TRBV10-3
CDR3: CAISGVGQGELFF
DNA: TGTGCCATCAGTGGCGTGGGACAGGGGGAGCTGTTTTTT

J: TRBJ1-1
length: 14
size: many
D: TRBD1
V: TRBV7-9
CDR3: CASSSPQGDTEAFF
DNA: TGTGCCAGCAGCTCCCCCCAGGGGGACACTGAAGCTTTCTTT

J: TRBJ1-6
length: 16
size: .
D: TRBD1
V: TRBV25-1
CDR3: CASQKDRASYNSPLHF
DNA: TGTGCCAGCCAAAAGGACAGGGCATCCTATAATTCACCCCTCCACTTT

J: TRBJ1-1
length: 16
size: .
D: .
V: TRBV24-1
CDR3: CATNTPPRELNTEAFF
DNA: TGTGCCACCAATACCCCCCCGAGGGAACTGAACACTGAAGCTTTCTTT

J: TRBJ2-6
length: 18
size: .
D: TRBD1
V: TRBV24-1
CDR3: CATSDPGTGWTGANVLTF
DNA: TGTGCCACCAGTGACCCAGGGACAGGATGGACTGGGGCCAACGTCCTGACTTTC

J: TRBJ1-4
length: 13
size: .
D: .
V: TRBV29-1
CDR3: CSVITGNNEKLFF
DNA: TGCAGCGTTATAACAGGGAATAATGAAAAACTGTTTTTT

J: TRBJ1-5
length: 13
size: many
D: .
V: TRBV10-2
CDR3: CASNEEFNQPQHF
DNA: TGCGCCAGCAATGAGGAATTCAATCAGCCCCAGCATTTT

J: TRBJ2-5
length: 13
size: .
D: .
V: TRBV7-2
CDR3: CASSFYLRETQYF
DNA: TGTGCCAGCAGCTTTTATCTTCGGGAGACCCAGTACTTC

J: TRBJ2-2
length: 17
size: .
D: .
V: TRBV7-9
CDR3: CASSVEVGYANTGELFF
DNA: TGTGCCAGCAGCGTAGAGGTCGGCTACGCGAACACCGGGGAGCTGTTTTTT

J: TRBJ2-7
length: 14
size: few
D: .
V: TRBV7-9
CDR3: CASSQDTHYYEQYF
DNA: TGTGCCAGCAGCCAAGATACACACTACTACGAGCAGTACTTC

J: TRBJ1-1
length: 12
size: .
D: .
V: TRBV29-1
CDR3: CSAQDDGGEAFF
DNA: TGCAGCGCACAGGACGATGGGGGTGAAGCTTTCTTT

J: TRBJ1-2
length: 15
size: .
D: TRBD1
V: TRBV5-1
CDR3: CASSSDRDANYGYTF
DNA: TGCGCCAGCAGCTCCGACAGGGACGCTAACTATGGCTACACCTTC

J: TRBJ2-7
length: 17
size: .
D: .
V: TRBV6-5
CDR3: CASSVTGSEKRPYEQYF
DNA: TGTGCCAGCAGTGTTACTGGTAGCGAGAAGCGACCCTACGAGCAGTACTTC

J: TRBJ2-7
length: 11
size: many
D: .
V: TRBV2
CDR3: CASSEWEEQYF
DNA: TGTGCCAGCAGTGAATGGGAGGAGCAGTACTTC

J: TRBJ1-4
length: 16
size: few
D: TRBD1
V: TRBV20-1
CDR3: CSAETGPIGGNEKLFF
DNA: TGCAGTGCGGAGACAGGGCCCATCGGGGGTAATGAAAAACTGTTTTTT

J: TRBJ2-7
length: 15
size: .
D: .
V: TRBV7-9
CDR3: CASSLEQGLSYEQYF
DNA: TGTGCCAGCAGCTTGGAGCAGGGCCTCTCCTACGAGCAGTACTTC

J: TRBJ2-3
length: 17
size: .
D: TRBD1
V: TRBV10-3
CDR3: CAISLDRALVDTDTQYF
DNA: TGTGCCATCAGTCTGGACAGGGCTTTGGTGGACACAGATACGCAGTATTTT

J: TRBJ1-2
length: 14
size: .
D: .
V: TRBV2
CDR3: CASSDRPTDYGYTF
DNA: TGTGCCAGCAGTGACAGGCCCACGGACTATGGCTACACCTTC

J: TRBJ1-3
length: 13
size: .
D: TRBD1
V: TRBV29-1
CDR3: CSAYRDRGNTIYF
DNA: TGCAGCGCTTACCGGGACAGGGGAAACACCATATATTTT

J: TRBJ1-6
length: 14
size: many
D: TRBD1
V: TRBV5-8
CDR3: CASSGDRRNSPLHF
DNA: TGTGCCAGCAGCGGGGACAGGCGTAATTCACCCCTCCACTTT

J: TRBJ1-1
length: 11
size: .
D: TRBD1
V: TRBV29-1
CDR3: CSLTGITEAFF
DNA: TGCAGCTTGACAGGGATCACTGAAGCTTTCTTT

J: TRBJ1-5
length: 15
size: few
D: TRBD1
V: TRBV4-2
CDR3: CASSQDGTGDQPQHF
DNA: TGTGCCAGCAGCCAAGATGGGACAGGGGATCAGCCCCAGCATTTT

J: TRBJ1-4
length: 13
size: .
D: .
V: TRBV20-1
CDR3: CSARDVELEKLFF
DNA: TGCAGTGCTAGAGATGTGGAGCTCGAAAAACTGTTTTTT

J: TRBJ1-4
length: 13
size: many
D: TRBD1
V: TRBV7-8
CDR3: CASSLRTGRKLFF
DNA: TGTGCCAGCAGCTTAAGGACAGGCAGAAAACTGTTTTTT

J: TRBJ2-5
length: 13
size: .
D: .
V: TRBV2
CDR3: CASILLAPETQYF
DNA: TGTGCCAGCATATTACTCGCCCCAGAGACCCAGTACTTC

J: TRBJ1-6
length: 18
size: .
D: .
V: TRBV7-8
CDR3: CASSFLSGKALRGSPLHF
DNA: TGTGCCAGCAGCTTCCTTTCGGGGAAGGCCCTAAGGGGTTCACCCCTCCACTTT

J: TRBJ2-7
length: 14
size: many
D: .
V: TRBV29-1
CDR3: CSVVMTSFTYEQYF
DNA: TGCAGCGTTGTGATGACTAGTTTCACGTACGAGCAGTACTTC

J: TRBJ1-5
length: 14
size: .
D: .
V: TRBV25-1
CDR3: CAWSAGGFNQPQHF
DNA: TGTGCCTGGAGCGCGGGGGGCTTCAATCAGCCCCAGCATTTT

J: TRBJ1-4
length: 15
size: few
D: .
V: TRBV7-3
CDR3: CASSLSGSTNEKLFF
DNA: TGTGCCAGCAGCTTATCGGGGTCAACTAATGAAAAACTGTTTTTT

J: TRBJ2-5
length: 17
size: .
D: .
V: TRBV7-9
CDR3: CASSPQGGVSGGETQYF
DNA: TGTGCCAGCAGCCCCCAGGGGGGCGTAAGCGGGGGAGAGACCCAGTACTTC